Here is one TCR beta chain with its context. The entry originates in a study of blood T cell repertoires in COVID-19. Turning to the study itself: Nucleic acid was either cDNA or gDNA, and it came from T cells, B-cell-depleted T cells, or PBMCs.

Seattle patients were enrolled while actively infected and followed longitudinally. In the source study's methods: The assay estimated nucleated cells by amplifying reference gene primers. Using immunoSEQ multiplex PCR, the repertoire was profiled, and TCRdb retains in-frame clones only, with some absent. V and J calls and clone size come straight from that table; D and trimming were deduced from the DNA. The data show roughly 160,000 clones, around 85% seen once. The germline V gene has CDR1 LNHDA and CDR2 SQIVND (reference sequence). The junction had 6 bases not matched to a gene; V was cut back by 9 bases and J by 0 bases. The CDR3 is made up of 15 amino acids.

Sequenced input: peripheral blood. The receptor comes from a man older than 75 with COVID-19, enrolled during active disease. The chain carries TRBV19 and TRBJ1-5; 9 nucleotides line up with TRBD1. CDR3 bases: TGTGCCAGCCCTCGGGACAGGGATAGCAATCAGCCCCAGCATTTT. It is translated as CASPRDRDSNQPQHF.